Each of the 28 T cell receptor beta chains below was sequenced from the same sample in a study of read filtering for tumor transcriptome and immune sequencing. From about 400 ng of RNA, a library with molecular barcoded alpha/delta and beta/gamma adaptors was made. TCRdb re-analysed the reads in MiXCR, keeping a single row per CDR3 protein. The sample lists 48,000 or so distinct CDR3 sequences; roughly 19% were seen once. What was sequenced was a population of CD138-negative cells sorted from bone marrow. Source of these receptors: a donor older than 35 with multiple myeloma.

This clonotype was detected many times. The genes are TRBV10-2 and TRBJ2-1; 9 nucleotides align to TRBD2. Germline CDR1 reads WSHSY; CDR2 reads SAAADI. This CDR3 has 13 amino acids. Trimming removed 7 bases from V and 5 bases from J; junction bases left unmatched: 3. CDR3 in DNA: TGCGCCAGCAAACTAGCGGGCAACAATGAGCAGTTCTTC. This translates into CASKLAGNNEQFF.

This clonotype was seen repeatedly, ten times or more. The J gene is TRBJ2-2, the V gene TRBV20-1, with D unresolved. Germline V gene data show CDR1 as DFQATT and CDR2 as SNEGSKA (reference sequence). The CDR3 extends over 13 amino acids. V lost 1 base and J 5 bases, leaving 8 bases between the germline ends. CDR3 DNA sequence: TGCAGTGCTAGAGGGCGTTCTACCGGGGAGCTGTTTTTT. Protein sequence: CSARGRSTGELFF.

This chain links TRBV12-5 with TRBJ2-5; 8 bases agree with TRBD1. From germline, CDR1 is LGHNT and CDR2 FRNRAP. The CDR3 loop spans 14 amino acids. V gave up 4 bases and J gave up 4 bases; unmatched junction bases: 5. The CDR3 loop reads CASGSRTGRETQYF. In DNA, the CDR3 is TGTGCTAGTGGTTCCCGGACAGGGAGAGAGACCCAGTACTTC.

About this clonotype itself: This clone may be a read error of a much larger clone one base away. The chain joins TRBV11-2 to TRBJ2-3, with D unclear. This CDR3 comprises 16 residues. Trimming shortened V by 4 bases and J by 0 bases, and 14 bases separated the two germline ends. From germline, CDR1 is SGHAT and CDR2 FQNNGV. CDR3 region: CASSSGSATSTDTQYF. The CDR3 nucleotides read TGTGCCAGCAGCTCAGGAAGCGCGACTAGCACAGATACGCAGTATTTT. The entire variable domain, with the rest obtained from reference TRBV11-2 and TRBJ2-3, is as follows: EAGVAQSPRYKIIEKRQSVAFWCNPISGHATLYWYQQILGQGPKLLIQFQNNGVVDDSQLPKDRFSAERLKGVDSTLKIQPAKLEDSAVYLCASSSGSATSTDTQYFGPGTRLTVL.

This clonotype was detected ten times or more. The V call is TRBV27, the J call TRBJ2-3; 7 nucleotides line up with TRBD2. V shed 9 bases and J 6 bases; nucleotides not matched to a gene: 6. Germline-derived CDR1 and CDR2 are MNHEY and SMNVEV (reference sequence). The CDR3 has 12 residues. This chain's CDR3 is CASRLAGDTQYF. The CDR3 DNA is TGTGCCAGTCGACTAGCCGGGGATACGCAGTATTTT.

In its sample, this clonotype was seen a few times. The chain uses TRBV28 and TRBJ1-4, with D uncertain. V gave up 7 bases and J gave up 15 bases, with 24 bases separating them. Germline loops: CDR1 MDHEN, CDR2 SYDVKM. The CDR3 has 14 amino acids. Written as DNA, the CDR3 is TGTGCCAGCACCCCCTCCCAGCCGGGTCGGAATTTGTTTTTT. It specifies CASTPSQPGRNLFF.

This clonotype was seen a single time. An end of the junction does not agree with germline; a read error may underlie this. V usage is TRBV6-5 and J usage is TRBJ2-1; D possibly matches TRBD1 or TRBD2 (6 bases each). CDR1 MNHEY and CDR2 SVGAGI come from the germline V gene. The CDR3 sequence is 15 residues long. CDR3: CASTKGGNAYNGQFF. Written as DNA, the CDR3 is TGTGCCAGTACCAAAGGGGGGAACGCCTACAATGGGCAGTTCTTC.

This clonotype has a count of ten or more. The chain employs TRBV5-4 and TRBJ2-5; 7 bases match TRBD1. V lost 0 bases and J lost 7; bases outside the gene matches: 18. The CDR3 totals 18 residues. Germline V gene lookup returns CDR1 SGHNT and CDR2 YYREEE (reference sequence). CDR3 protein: CASSLAFSFRTGSWTQYF. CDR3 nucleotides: TGTGCCAGCAGCTTGGCCTTTTCTTTTCGGACAGGCTCGTGGACCCAGTACTTC. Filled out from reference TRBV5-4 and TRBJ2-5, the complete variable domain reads ETGVTQSPTHLIKTRGQQVTLRCSSQSGHNTVSWYQQALGQGPQFIFQYYREEENGRGNFPPRFSGLQFPNYSSELNVNALELDDSALYLCASSLAFSFRTGSWTQYFGPGTRLLVL.

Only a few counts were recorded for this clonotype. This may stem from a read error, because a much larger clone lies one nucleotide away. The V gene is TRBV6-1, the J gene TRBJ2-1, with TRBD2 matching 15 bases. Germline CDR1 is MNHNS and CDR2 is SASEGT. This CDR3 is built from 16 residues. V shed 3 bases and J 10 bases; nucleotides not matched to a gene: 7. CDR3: CASSDSLGLAGGEQFF. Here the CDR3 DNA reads TGTGCCAGCAGTGATAGTTTGGGACTAGCGGGAGGCGAGCAGTTCTTC.

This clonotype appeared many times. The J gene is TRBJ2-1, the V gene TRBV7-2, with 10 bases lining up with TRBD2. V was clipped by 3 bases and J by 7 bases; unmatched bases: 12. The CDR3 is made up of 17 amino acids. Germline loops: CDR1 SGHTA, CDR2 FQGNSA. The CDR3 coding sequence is TGTGCCAGCAGCTTTTTAGCAGCGGGAGGGCCCCGAAATGAGCAGTTCTTC. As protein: CASSFLAAGGPRNEQFF. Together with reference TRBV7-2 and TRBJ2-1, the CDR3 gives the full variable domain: GAGVSQSPSNKVTEKGKDVELRCDPISGHTALYWYRQSLGQGLEFLIYFQGNSAPDKSGLPSDRFSAERTGGSVSTLTIQRTQQEDSAVYLCASSFLAAGGPRNEQFFGPGTRLTVL.

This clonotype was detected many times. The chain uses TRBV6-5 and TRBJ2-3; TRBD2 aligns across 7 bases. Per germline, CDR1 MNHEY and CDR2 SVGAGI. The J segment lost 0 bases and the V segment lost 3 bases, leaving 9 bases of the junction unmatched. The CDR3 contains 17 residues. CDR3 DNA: TGTGCCAGCAGTTATGGGCGGAGAGCGGGAAGCACAGATACGCAGTATTTT. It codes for CASSYGRRAGSTDTQYF.

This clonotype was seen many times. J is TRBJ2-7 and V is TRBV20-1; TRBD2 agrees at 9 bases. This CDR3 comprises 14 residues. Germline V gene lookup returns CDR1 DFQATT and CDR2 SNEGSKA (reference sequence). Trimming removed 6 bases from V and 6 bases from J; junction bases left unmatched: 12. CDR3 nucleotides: TGCAGTGCCCCCAGGAGTAGCGGGAGTGGCGAGCAGTACTTC. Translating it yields CSAPRSSGSGEQYF.

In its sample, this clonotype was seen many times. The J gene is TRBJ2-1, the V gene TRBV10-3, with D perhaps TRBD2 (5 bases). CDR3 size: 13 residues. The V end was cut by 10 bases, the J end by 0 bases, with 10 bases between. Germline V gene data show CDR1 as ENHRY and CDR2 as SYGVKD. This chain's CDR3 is CASRRNSYNEQFF. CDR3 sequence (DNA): TGTGCCAGTAGGAGGAACTCCTACAATGAGCAGTTCTTC.

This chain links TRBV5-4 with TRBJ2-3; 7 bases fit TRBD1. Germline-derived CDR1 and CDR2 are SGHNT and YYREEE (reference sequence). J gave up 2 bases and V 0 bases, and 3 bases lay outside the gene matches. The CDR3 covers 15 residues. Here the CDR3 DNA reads TGTGCCAGCAGCTTGGTTGGGACAGCCACAGATACGCAGTATTTT. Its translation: CASSLVGTATDTQYF.

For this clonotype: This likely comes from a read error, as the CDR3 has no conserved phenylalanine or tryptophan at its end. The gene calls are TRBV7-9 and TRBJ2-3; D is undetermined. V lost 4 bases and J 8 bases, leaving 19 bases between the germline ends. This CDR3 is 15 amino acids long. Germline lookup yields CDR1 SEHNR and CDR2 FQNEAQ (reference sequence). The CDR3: CASSSHTARAVTQYS. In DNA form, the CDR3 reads TGTGCCAGCAGCTCCCACACCGCTAGGGCAGTTACGCAGTATTCT.

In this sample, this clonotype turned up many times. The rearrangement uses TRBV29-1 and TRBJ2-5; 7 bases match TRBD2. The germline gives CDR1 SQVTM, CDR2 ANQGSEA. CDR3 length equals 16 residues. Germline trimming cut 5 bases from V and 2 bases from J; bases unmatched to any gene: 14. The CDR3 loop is CSVRGSQSGSQETQYF. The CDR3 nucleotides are TGCAGCGTTCGCGGGAGCCAATCGGGGTCACAAGAGACCCAGTACTTC.

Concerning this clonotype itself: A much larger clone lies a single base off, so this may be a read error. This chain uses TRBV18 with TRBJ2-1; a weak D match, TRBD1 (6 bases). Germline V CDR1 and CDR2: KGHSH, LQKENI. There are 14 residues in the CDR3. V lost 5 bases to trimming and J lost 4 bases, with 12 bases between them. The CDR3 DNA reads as TGTGCCAGCTCAAAGGACAGAGCTTACAATGAGCAGTTCTTC. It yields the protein CASSKDRAYNEQFF.

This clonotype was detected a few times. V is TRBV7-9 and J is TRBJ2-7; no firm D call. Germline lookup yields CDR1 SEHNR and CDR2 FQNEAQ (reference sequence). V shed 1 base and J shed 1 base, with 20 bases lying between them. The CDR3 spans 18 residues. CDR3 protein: CASSLVDGTTLGSYEQYF. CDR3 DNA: TGTGCCAGCAGCTTAGTAGACGGTACGACACTTGGTTCCTACGAGCAGTACTTC.

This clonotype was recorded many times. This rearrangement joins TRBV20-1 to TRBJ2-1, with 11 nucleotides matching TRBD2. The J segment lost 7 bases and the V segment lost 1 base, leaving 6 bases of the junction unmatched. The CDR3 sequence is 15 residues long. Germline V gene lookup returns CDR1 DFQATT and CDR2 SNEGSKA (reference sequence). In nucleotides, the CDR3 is TGCAGTGCTAGAGCACTAGCGGGAGTAGGAAATGAGCAGTTCTTC. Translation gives CSARALAGVGNEQFF.

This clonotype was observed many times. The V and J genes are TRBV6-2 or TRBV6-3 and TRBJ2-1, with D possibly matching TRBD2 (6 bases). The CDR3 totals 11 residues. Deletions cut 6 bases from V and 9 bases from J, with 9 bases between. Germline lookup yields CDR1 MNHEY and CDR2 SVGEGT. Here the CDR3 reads CASRGGTEQFF. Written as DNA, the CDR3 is TGTGCCAGCAGGGGGGGAACTGAGCAGTTCTTC.

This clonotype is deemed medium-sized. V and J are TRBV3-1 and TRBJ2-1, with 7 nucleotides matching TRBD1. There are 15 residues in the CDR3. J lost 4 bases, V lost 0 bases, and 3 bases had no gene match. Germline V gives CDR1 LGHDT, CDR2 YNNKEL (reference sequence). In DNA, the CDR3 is TGTGCCAGCAGCCAAGAGAGGGGGCGGTACAATGAGCAGTTCTTC. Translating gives CASSQERGRYNEQFF.

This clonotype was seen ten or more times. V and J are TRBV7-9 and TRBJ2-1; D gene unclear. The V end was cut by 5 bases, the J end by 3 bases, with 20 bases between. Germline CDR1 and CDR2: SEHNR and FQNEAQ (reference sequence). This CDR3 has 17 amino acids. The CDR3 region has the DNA TGTGCCAGCAGCCCCCTCGGTTTCAACCTAAACTACAATGAGCAGTTCTTC. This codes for CASSPLGFNLNYNEQFF. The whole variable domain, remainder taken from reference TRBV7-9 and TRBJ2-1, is DTGVSQNPRHKITKRGQNVTFRCDPISEHNRLYWYRQTLGQGPEFLTYFQNEAQLEKSRLLSDRFSAERPKGSFSTLEIQRTEQGDSAMYLCASSPLGFNLNYNEQFFGPGTRLTVL.

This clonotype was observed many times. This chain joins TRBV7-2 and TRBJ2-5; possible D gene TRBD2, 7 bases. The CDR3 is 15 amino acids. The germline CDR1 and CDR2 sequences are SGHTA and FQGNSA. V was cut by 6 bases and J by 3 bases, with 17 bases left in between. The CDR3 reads CASSLGGRVEETQYF. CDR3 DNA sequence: TGTGCCAGCAGTCTAGGGGGGAGGGTGGAAGAGACCCAGTACTTC. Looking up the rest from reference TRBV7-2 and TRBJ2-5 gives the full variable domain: GAGVSQSPSNKVTEKGKDVELRCDPISGHTALYWYRQSLGQGLEFLIYFQGNSAPDKSGLPSDRFSAERTGGSVSTLTIQRTQQEDSAVYLCASSLGGRVEETQYFGPGTRLLVL.

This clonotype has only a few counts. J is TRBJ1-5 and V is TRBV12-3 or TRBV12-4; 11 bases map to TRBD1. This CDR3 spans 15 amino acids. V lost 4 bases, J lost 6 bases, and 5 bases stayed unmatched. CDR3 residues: CASSSGQGAGQPQHF. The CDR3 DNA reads TGTGCCAGCAGTTCCGGACAGGGGGCCGGTCAGCCCCAGCATTTT.

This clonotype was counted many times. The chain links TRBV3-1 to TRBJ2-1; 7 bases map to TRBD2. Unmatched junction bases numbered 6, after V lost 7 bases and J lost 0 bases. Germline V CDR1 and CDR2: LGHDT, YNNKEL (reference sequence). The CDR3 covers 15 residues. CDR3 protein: CASTPGLVSYNEQFF. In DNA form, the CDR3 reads TGTGCCAGCACCCCTGGACTAGTCTCCTACAATGAGCAGTTCTTC.

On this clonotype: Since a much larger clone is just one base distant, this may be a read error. The CDR3 sequence: CSASRDRGNEQFF. In DNA, the CDR3 is TGCAGTGCTTCCCGGGACAGGGGCAATGAGCAGTTCTTC. V gene TRBV20-1 combines with J gene TRBJ2-1; 10 nucleotides match TRBD1. The CDR3 loop spans 13 amino acids. Germline V gene data show CDR1 as DFQATT and CDR2 as SNEGSKA (reference sequence). The V segment lost 5 bases and the J segment 6 bases; nucleotides outside the gene matches: 4.

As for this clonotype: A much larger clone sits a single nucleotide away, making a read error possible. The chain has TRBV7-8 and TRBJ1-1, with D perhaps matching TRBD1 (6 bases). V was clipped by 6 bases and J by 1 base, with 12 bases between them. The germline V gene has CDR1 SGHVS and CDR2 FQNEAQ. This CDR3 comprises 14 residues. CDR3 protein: CASRILGQNTEAFF. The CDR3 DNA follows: TGTGCCAGCAGAATCCTGGGACAGAACACTGAAGCTTTCTTT.

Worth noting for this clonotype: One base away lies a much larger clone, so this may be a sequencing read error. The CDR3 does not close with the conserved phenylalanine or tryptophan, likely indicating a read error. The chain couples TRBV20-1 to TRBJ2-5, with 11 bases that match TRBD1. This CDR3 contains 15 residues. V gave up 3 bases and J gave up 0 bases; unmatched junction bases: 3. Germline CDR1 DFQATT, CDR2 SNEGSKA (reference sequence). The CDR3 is CSASRDRGNQETQYL. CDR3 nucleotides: TGCAGTGCTAGTCGGGACAGGGGGAACCAAGAGACCCAGTACCTC.